This T cell receptor (beta chain) stems from a study of PD-1 blockade in classical Hodgkin lymphoma. Notes on the study in general: Why the repertoires differ is still unclear, perhaps disease activity or prior therapy. Reports described newly diagnosed patients as having lower baseline TCR diversity than healthy donors.

The time point here: newly diagnosed, previously untreated cHL patient sample. Magnetic negative selection was used to purify CD4+ T cells from PBMCs that had been thawed. Comparison came from newly diagnosed, untreated classical Hodgkin lymphoma PBMCs. CDR3 size: 15 residues. Worth noting for this clone: No antigen is known for it.

Assay used: immunoSEQ multiplex PCR; TCRdb lists only in-frame clones, some missing. The table records over 25,000 clones, around 90% of them present only once. V gene TRBV12-1 combines with J gene TRBJ1-6; the table's D gene call, TRBD1, was not cross checked with the DNA. TRBV12-1 is shown as a pseudogene. Source material: CD4+ T cells from blood. This clonotype was sampled from a human donor with classical Hodgkin lymphoma. The CDR3 reads CASSSGQGYNSPLHF. In nucleotides, the CDR3 is TGTGCCAGCAGCTCCGGACAGGGATATAATTCACCCCTCCACTTT.